The next 3 T cell receptor beta chains were all read from a single sample in a study of T cell clonotyping in hematopoietic cell transplantation. Documented time point: recipient sample about 28 days before transplant, after cytoreduction. Method: immunoSEQ multiplex PCR; TCRdb's copy keeps in-frame clones and lacks some. The repertoire consists of some 7,000 clones, with 88% occurring once and the leading ten covering around 3.6%. This material consisted of peripheral blood mononuclear cells, taken before stem cell transplant. The receptors come from a man aged 25 to 40 with acute myeloid leukemia. Some clones in this sample may be carry-over from other donors' samples.

V gene TRBV21-1 combines with J gene TRBJ1-5. TRBV21-1 is assigned pseudogene status. The CDR3 runs to 13 residues. CDR3 region: CASSKHGRQPQHF. The CDR3 nucleotides read TGTGCCAGCAGCAAACACGGGAGACAGCCCCAGCATTTT.

This rearrangement joins TRBV30 to TRBJ2-2; the D gene is possibly TRBD2 (5 bases). This CDR3 has 15 residues. The V and J ends lost 1 base and 2 bases respectively, with 11 bases between them. Germline loops: CDR1 GTSNPN, CDR2 SVGIG (reference sequence). The DNA for the CDR3 is TGTGCCTGGAGTGGCCGGACTTTTAACACCGGGGAGCTGTTTTTT. Protein sequence: CAWSGRTFNTGELFF.

The gene calls are TRBV7-3 and TRBJ2-6, with D possibly being TRBD2 (6 bases). The germline V and J ends were trimmed by 5 bases and 3 bases, with 14 bases remaining between them. The germline V gene encodes CDR1 SGHTA and CDR2 FQGTGA. The CDR3 has 16 residues. Here the CDR3 DNA reads TGTGCCAGCAGCCCCGCCCGGGGGAATGGGGCCAACGTCCTGACTTTC. It translates to CASSPARGNGANVLTF. Full variable domain (rest looked up from reference TRBV7-3 and TRBJ2-6): GAGVSQTPSNKVTEKGKYVELRCDPISGHTALYWYRQSLGQGPEFLIYFQGTGAADDSGLPNDRFFAVRPEGSVSTLKIQRTERGDSAVYLCASSPARGNGANVLTFGAGSRLTVL.